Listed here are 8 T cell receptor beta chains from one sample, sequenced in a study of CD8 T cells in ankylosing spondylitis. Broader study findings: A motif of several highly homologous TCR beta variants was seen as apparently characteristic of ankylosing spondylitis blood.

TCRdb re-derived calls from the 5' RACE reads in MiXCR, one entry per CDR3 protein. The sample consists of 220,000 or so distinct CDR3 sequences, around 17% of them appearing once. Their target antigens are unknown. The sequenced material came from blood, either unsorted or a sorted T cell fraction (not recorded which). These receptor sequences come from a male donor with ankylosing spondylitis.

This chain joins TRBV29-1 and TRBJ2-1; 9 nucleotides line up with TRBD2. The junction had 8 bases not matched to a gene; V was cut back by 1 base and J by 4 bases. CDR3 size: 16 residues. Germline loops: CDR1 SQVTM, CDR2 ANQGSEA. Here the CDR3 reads CSVEGVAGVLYNEQFF. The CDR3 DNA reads TGCAGCGTTGAAGGGGTAGCGGGGGTCCTTTACAATGAGCAGTTCTTC.

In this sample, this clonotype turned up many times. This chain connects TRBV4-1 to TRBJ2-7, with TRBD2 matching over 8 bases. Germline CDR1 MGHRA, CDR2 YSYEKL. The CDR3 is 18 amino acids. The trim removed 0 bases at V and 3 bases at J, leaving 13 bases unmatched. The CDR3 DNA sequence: TGCGCCAGCAGCCAAGACCGGACCGGGACTAGGGTTCTCTACGAGCAGTACTTC. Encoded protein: CASSQDRTGTRVLYEQYF.

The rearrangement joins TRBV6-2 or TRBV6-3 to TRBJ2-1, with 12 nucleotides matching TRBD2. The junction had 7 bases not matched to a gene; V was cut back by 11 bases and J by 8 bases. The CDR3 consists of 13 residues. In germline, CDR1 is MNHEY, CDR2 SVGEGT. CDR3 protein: CAGSSGGADEQFF. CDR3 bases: TGTGCCGGATCTAGCGGGGGGGCGGATGAGCAGTTCTTC.

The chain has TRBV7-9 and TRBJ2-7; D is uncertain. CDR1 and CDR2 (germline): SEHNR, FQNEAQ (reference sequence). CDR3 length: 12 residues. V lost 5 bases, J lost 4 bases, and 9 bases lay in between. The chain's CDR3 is CASSPAVYEQYF. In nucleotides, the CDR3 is TGTGCCAGCAGCCCTGCGGTGTACGAGCAGTACTTC.

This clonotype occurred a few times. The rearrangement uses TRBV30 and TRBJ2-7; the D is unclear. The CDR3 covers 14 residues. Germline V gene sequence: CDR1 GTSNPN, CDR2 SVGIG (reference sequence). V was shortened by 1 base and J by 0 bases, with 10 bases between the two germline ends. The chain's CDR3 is CAWSGSLTSYEQYF. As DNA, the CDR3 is TGTGCCTGGAGTGGTAGCCTCACCTCCTACGAGCAGTACTTC.

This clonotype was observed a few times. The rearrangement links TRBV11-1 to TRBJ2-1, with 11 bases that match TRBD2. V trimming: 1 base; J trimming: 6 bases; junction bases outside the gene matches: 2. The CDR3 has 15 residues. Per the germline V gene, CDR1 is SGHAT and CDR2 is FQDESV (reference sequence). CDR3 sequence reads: CASSLVTSGVNEQFF. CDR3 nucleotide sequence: TGTGCCAGCAGCTTAGTGACTAGCGGGGTCAATGAGCAGTTCTTC.

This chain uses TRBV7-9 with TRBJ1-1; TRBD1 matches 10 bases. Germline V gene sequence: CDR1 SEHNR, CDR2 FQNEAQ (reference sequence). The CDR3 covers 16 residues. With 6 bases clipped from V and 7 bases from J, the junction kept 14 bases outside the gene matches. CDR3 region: CASRLTSGQGQGEAFF. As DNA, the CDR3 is TGTGCCAGCAGGCTGACCTCGGGACAGGGGCAAGGTGAAGCTTTCTTT.

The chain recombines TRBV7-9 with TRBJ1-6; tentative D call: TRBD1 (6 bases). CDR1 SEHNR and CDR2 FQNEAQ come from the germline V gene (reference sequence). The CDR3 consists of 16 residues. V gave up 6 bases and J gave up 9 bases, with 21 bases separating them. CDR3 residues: CASSLRGAQNGSPLHF. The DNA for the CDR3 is TGTGCCAGCAGTCTAAGGGGGGCGCAAAATGGTTCACCCCTCCACTTT.